This T cell receptor (beta chain) was documented in a study of CD8 T cells in ankylosing spondylitis. The authors made TCR beta libraries by quantitative 5'-RACE with molecular barcodes. TCRdb used MiXCR to reprocess the 5' RACE reads, holding one entry per CDR3 protein. The sample shows 75,000 to 95,000 distinct CDR3 sequences, roughly 8.5% of them seen only once. Study findings and constraints: Blood from ankylosing spondylitis patients appeared to carry a characteristic roughly 8-variant TCR beta motif. Disease-associated clones were CD8+ and fairly uncommon in peripheral blood. Enrichment of disease-linked clones was reportedly significant in matched ankylosing spondylitis synovial fluid. In synovial fluid and blood from reactive arthritis, some motif variants were previously reported.

This CDR3 contains 16 residues. Trimming took off 5 bases at V and 0 bases at J, with 16 bases between the two ends. The germline V gene has CDR1 LNHDA and CDR2 SQIVND (reference sequence). The sample holds a few counts of this clonotype. Its specificity is not known. The sequence derives from a male donor with ankylosing spondylitis. Source material: blood, either unsorted or a sorted T cell fraction (not recorded which). The V and J genes are TRBV19 and TRBJ1-1, with D hard to call. Here the CDR3 DNA reads TGTGCCAGTAGTCTCTATACAGTGTACGTGAACACTGAAGCTTTCTTT. Translation gives CASSLYTVYVNTEAFF. The full variable domain, completed using reference TRBV19 and TRBJ1-1, is DGGITQSPKYLFRKEGQNVTLSCEQNLNHDAMYWYRQDPGQGLRLIYYSQIVNDFQKGDIAEGYSVSREKKESFPLTVTSAQKNPTAFYLCASSLYTVYVNTEAFFGQGTRLTVV.